The 4 T cell receptor beta chains below were found in one sample sequenced in a study of OX40 agonist ivuxolimab in advanced cancers. This table comes from immunoSEQ multiplex PCR, and its TCRdb copy is limited to in-frame clones, with some not included. The table records roughly 80,000 clones, 75% to 90% of them present only once. Sequenced here: CD4+ or CD8+ T cells sorted from blood, sampled in a trial of the OX40 agonist ivuxolimab. The receptors derive from an adult with an advanced solid tumor such as melanoma, head and neck, liver or kidney cancer.

The chain uses TRBV18 and TRBJ1-3, with 7 bases fitting TRBD1. With 3 bases clipped from V and 8 bases from J, the junction kept 7 bases outside the gene matches. The length of the CDR3 is 14 residues. Per the germline V gene, CDR1 is KGHSH and CDR2 is LQKENI. The CDR3 reads CASSPGQTGYTIYF. Written as DNA, the CDR3 is TGTGCCAGCTCACCGGGACAGACCGGCTACACCATATATTTT.

J is TRBJ2-3 and V is TRBV6-1; the match to TRBD1 covers 8 bases. Germline V gene data show CDR1 as MNHNS and CDR2 as SASEGT. V shed 6 bases and J 3 bases; nucleotides not matched to a gene: 5. The CDR3 runs to 14 residues. The CDR3 sequence is CASSAGGITDTQYF. CDR3 DNA sequence: TGTGCCAGCAGCGCAGGGGGCATAACAGATACGCAGTATTTT.

In DNA, the CDR3 is TGTGCCAGCAGTCCCGGGACAGATAGCAATCAGCCCCAGCATTTT. Amino acid sequence: CASSPGTDSNQPQHF. The rearrangement uses TRBV28 and TRBJ1-5; 7 nucleotides agree with TRBD1. V dropped 5 bases and J dropped 0; count of bases not matched to a gene: 4. The CDR3 is made up of 15 amino acids. Germline V CDR1 and CDR2: MDHEN, SYDVKM.

The chain couples TRBV7-9 to TRBJ2-7, with D unresolved. CDR3 length equals 15 residues. V lost 5 bases and J lost 0, with 14 bases in between. Germline V gene lookup returns CDR1 SEHNR and CDR2 FQNEAQ (reference sequence). CDR3 DNA sequence: TGTGCCAGCAGCGCATGGTCCGAGAGCTCCTACGAGCAGTACGTC. Protein: CASSAWSESSYEQYV.